This T cell receptor beta chain emerged from a study of T cells in Graves' hyperthyroidism and ophthalmopathy. The wider study: Pretreatment peripheral blood was obtained at initial diagnosis.

Using RNA transcripts as the source, TCR beta CDR3 regions were amplified. TCR CDR3 underwent first-round RT-PCR with the HTBI primer set. One entry per CDR3 protein results from TCRdb running MiXCR on the multiplex PCR reads. Of hundreds of thousands of distinct CDR3 sequences listed, around 20% were seen once; the top ten hold roughly 30%. The CDR3 has 15 residues. Trimming cost V 0 bases and J 1 base, with 9 bases left between them. Germline lookup yields CDR1 SGHAT and CDR2 FQNNGV. This clonotype occurred many times. Source material: blood. The chain carries TRBV11-2 and TRBJ1-1, with D perhaps TRBD1 (6 bases). The sequence was obtained from a man between 25 and 39 years old with Graves' ophthalmopathy. The CDR3: CASSLDGGANTEAFF. CDR3 DNA: TGTGCCAGCAGCTTAGATGGGGGGGCGAACACTGAAGCTTTCTTT.